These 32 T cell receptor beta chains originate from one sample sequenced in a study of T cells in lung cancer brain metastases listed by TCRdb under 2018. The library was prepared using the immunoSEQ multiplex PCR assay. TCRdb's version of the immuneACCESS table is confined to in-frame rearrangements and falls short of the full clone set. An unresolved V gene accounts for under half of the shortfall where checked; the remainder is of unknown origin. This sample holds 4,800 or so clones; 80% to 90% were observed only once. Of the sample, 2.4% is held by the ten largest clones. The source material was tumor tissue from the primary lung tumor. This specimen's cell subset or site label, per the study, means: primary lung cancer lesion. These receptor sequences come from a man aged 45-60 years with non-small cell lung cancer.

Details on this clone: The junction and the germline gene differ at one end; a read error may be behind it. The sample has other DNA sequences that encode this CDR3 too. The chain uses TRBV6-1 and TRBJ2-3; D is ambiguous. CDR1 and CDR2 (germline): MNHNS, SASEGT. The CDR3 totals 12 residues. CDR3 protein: CASTGVADTQYF. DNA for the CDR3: TGTGCCAGCACGGGCGTAGCAGATACGCAATATTTT.

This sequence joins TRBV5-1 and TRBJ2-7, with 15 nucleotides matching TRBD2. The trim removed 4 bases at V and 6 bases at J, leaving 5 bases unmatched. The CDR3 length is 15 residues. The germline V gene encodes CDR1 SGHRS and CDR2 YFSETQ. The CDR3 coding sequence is TGCGCCAGCAGCCTGGGGGGACTAGCGGGGGGCGAGCAGTACTTC. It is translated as CASSLGGLAGGEQYF.

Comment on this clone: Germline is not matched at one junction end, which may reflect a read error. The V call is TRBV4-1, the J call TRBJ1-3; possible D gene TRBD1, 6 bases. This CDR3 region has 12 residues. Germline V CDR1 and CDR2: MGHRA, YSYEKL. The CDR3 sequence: CASSQDPTGRDF. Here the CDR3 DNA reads TGCGCCAGCAGCCAAGATCCCACAGGGCGGGATTTT.

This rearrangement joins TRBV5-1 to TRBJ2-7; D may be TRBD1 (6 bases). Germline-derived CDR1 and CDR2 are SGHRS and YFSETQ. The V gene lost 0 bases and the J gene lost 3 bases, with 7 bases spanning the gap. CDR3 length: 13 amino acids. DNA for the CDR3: TGCGCCAGCAGCTTGGACAGGGACTACGAGCAGTACTTC. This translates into CASSLDRDYEQYF.

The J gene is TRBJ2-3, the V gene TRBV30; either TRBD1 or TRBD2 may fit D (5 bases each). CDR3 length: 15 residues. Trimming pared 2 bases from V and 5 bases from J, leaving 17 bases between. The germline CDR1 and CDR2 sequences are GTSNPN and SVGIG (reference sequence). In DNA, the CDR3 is TGTGCCTGGAGTCTCCAGCGTGGGGGAATAGATACGCAGTATTTT. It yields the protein CAWSLQRGGIDTQYF.

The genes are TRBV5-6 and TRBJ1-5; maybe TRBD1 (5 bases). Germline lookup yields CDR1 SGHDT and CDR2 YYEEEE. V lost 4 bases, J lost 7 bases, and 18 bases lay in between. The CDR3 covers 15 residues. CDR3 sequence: CASSRGGMMEQPQHF. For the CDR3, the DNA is TGTGCCAGCAGCCGGGGCGGGATGATGGAGCAGCCCCAGCATTTT. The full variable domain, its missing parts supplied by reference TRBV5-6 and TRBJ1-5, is DAGVTQSPTHLIKTRGQQVTLRCSPKSGHDTVSWYQQALGQGPQFIFQYYEEEERQRGNFPDRFSGHQFPNYSSELNVNALLLGDSALYLCASSRGGMMEQPQHFGDGTRLSIL.

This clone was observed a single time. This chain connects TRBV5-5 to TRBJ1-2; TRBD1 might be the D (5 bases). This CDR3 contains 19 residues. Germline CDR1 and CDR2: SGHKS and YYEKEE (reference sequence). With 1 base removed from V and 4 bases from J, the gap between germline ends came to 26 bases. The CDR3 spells CASSLYYLEGLGELYGYTF. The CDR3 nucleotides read TGTGCCAGCAGCTTGTATTATTTGGAGGGGTTAGGGGAACTCTATGGCTACACCTTC.

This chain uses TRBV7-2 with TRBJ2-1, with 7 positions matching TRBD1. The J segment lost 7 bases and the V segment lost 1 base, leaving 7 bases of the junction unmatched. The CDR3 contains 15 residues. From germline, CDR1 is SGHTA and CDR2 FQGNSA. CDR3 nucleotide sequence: TGTGCCAGCAGCTTAGATCTAGGGGGCCAAAATGAGCAGTTCTTC. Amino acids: CASSLDLGGQNEQFF.

CDR3 sequence: CSASRTPAIYF. For the CDR3, the DNA is TGCAGTGCTAGCAGGACTCCCGCCATATATTTT. This chain uses TRBV20-1 with TRBJ1-3, with D hard to call. The V end was cut by 3 bases, the J end by 11 bases, with 11 bases between. The germline gives CDR1 DFQATT, CDR2 SNEGSKA (reference sequence). The CDR3 consists of 11 residues.

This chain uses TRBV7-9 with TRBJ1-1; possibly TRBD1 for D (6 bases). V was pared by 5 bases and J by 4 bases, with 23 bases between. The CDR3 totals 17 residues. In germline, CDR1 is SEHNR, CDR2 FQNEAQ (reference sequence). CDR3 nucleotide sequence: TGTGCCAGCAGCCCTTACGCAGGAACAGGGATGGCCACTGAAGCTTTCTTT. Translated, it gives CASSPYAGTGMATEAFF. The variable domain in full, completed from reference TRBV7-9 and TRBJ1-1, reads DTGVSQNPRHKITKRGQNVTFRCDPISEHNRLYWYRQTLGQGPEFLTYFQNEAQLEKSRLLSDRFSAERPKGSFSTLEIQRTEQGDSAMYLCASSPYAGTGMATEAFFGQGTRLTVV.

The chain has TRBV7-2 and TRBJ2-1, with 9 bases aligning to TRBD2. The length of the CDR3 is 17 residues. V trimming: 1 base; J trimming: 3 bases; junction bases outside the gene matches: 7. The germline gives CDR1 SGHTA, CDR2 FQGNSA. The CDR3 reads CASSLEGSGGFYNEQFF. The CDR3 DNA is TGTGCCAGCAGCTTAGAGGGTAGCGGGGGCTTCTACAATGAGCAGTTCTTC.

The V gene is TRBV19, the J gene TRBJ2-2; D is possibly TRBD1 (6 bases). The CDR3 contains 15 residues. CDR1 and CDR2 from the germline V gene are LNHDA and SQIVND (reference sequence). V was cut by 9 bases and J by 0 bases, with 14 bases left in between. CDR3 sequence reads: CASEQGNANTGELFF. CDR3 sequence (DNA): TGTGCCAGCGAACAGGGAAACGCGAACACCGGGGAGCTGTTTTTT.

In nucleotides, the CDR3 is TGTGCCAGCAGTGGCCTGCGGACCGACAGCTCCTACGAGCAGTACTTC. It codes for CASSGLRTDSSYEQYF. The rearrangement links TRBV6-1 to TRBJ2-7; tentatively, D is TRBD1 (5 bases). V lost 4 bases to trimming and J lost 0 bases, with 16 bases between them. CDR1 and CDR2 from the germline V gene are MNHNS and SASEGT. The length of the CDR3 is 16 residues.

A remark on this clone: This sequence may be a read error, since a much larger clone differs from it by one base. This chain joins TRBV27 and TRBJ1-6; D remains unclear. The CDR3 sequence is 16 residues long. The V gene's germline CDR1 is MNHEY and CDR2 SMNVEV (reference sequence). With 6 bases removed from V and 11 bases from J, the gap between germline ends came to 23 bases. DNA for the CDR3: TGTGCCAGCAGCAGCCCTGCGATAGGACCCTTTACACCCCTCCACTTT. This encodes CASSSPAIGPFTPLHF.

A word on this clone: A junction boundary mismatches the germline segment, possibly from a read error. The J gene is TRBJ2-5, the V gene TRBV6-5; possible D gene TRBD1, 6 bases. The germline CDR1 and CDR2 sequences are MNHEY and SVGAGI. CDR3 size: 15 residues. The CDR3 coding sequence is TGTGCTAGCAGTCCAACGTGGGGGCCTCAAGAGACCCAGTACTTC. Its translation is CASSPTWGPQETQYF.

In DNA, the CDR3 is TGTGCCAGCCTTGAGGACGCGGCCCCCTCCTACGAGCAGTACTTC. Residues: CASLEDAAPSYEQYF. This chain uses TRBV2 with TRBJ2-7; D gene unclear. This CDR3 has 15 amino acids. The V and J ends lost 8 bases and 0 bases respectively, with 17 bases between them. CDR1 and CDR2 (germline): SNHLY, FYNNEI.

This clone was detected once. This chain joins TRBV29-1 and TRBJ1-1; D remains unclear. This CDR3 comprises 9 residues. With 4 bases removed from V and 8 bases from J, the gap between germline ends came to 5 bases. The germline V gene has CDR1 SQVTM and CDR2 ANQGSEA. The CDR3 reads CSVGSEAFF. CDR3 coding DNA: TGCAGCGTTGGGTCAGAAGCTTTCTTT.

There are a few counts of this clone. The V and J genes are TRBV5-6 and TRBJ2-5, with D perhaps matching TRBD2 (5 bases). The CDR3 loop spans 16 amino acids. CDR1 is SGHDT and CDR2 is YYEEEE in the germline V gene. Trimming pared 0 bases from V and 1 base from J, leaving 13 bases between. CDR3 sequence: CASSLDVGNFQETQYF. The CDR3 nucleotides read TGTGCCAGCAGCTTGGATGTCGGGAACTTCCAAGAGACCCAGTACTTC.

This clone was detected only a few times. Written as DNA, the CDR3 is TGTGCCAGCTTCCCTAGCGGGTTAACAGATACGCAGTATTTT. Translated: CASFPSGLTDTQYF. The chain is built from TRBV6-1 and TRBJ2-3, with 8 bases fitting TRBD2. This CDR3 has 14 residues. CDR1 and CDR2 (germline): MNHNS, SASEGT. Trimming took 8 bases from V and 3 from J; bases not matched to a gene: 7.

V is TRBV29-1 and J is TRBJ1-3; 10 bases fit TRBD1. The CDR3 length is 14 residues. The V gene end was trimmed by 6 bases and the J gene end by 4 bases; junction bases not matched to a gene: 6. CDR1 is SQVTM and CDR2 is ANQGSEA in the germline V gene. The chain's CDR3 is CSVETGGSGNTIYF. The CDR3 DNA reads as TGCAGCGTAGAGACAGGGGGCTCGGGAAACACCATATATTTT.

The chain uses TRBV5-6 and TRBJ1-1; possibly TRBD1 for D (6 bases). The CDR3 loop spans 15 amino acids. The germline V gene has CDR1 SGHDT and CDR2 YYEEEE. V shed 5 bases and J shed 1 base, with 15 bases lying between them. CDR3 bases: TGTGCCAGCAGTGAAGTACAGGGTGGGAACACTGAAGCTTTCTTT. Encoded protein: CASSEVQGGNTEAFF. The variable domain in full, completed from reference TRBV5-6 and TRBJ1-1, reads DAGVTQSPTHLIKTRGQQVTLRCSPKSGHDTVSWYQQALGQGPQFIFQYYEEEERQRGNFPDRFSGHQFPNYSSELNVNALLLGDSALYLCASSEVQGGNTEAFFGQGTRLTVV.

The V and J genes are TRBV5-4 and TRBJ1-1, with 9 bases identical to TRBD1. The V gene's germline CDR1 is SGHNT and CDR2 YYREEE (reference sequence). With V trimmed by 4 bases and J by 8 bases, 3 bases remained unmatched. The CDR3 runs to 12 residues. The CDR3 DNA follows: TGTGCCAGCAGCATCGACAGGGGGGAAGCTTTCTTT. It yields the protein CASSIDRGEAFF.

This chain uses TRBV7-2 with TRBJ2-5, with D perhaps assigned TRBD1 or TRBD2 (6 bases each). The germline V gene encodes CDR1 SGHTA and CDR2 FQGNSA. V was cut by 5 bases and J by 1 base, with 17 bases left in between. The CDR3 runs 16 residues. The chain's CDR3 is CASSPGAGRIQETQYF. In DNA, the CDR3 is TGTGCCAGCAGCCCGGGGGCTGGGCGGATCCAAGAGACCCAGTACTTC.

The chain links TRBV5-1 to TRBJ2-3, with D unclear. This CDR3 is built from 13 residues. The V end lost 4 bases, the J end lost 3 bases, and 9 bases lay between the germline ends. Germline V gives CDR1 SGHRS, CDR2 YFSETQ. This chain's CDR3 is CASSLLATDTQYF. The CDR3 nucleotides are TGCGCCAGCAGCCTACTCGCGACAGATACGCAGTATTTT.

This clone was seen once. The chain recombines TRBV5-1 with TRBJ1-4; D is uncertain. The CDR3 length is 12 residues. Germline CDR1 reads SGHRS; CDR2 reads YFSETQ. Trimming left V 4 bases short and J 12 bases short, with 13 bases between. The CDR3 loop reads CASSPGYEELFF. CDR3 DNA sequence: TGCGCCAGCAGCCCGGGGTACGAAGAACTGTTTTTT.

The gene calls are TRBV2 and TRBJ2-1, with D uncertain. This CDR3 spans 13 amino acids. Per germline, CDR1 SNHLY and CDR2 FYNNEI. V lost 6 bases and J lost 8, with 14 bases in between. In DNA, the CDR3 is TGTGCCAGCAGCGCAGACGGGTGGGATGAGCAGTTCTTC. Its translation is CASSADGWDEQFF. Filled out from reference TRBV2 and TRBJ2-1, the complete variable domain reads EPEVTQTPSHQVTQMGQEVILRCVPISNHLYFYWYRQILGQKVEFLVSFYNNEISEKSEIFDDQFSVERPDGSNFTLKIRSTKLEDSAMYFCASSADGWDEQFFGPGTRLTVL.

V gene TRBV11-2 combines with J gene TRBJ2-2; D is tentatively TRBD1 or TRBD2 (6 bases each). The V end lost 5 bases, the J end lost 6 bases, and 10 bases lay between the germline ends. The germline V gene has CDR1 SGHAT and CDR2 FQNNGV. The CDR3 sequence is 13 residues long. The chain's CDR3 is CASSPRGAGELFF. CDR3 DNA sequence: TGTGCCAGCAGCCCTAGGGGGGCCGGGGAGCTGTTTTTT.

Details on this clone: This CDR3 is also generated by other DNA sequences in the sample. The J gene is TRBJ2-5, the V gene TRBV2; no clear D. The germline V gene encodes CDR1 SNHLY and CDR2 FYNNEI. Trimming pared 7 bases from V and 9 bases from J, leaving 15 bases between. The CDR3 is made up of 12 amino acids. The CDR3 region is CASTPGYWAQYF. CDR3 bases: TGTGCCAGCACCCCAGGATACTGGGCCCAGTACTTC.

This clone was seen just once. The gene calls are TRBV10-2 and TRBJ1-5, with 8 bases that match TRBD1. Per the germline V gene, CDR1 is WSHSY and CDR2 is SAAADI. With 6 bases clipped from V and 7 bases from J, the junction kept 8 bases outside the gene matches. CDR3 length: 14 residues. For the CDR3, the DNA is TGCGCCAGCAGCCCGGGACAGGAAGACCAGCCCCAGCATTTT. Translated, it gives CASSPGQEDQPQHF.

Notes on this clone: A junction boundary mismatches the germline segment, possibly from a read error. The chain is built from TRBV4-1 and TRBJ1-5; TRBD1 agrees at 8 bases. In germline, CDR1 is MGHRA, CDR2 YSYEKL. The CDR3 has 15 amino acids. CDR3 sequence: CVSSRFQGANQPQHF. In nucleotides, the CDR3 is TGCGTCAGCAGCCGCTTTCAGGGGGCTAATCAGCCCCAGCATTTT.

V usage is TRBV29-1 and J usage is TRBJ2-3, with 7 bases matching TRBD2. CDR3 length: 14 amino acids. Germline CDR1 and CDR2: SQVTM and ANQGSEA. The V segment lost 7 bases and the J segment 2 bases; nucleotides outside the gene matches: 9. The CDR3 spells CSGRAGTNTDTQYF. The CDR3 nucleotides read TGCAGCGGCCGAGCCGGGACTAACACAGATACGCAGTATTTT.

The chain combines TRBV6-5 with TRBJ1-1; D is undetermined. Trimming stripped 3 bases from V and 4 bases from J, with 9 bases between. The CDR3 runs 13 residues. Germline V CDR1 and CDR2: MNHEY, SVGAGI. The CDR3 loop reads CASSYRLGTEAFF. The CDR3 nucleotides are TGTGCCAGCAGTTATAGACTCGGCACTGAAGCTTTCTTT.